These 6 T cell receptor beta chains were all obtained from the same sample, sequenced in a study of cytomegalovirus exposure and HLA in healthy donors. PCR amplification relied on 60 Vbeta primers (plus 13 Jbeta primers). Profiled with immunoSEQ multiplex PCR; TCRdb holds only in-frame clones, not every one. This table holds about 160,000 clones, 70% to 80% found once. The sequenced sample consisted of PBMCs. The receptors come from a woman aged 40 to 50 in good health and CMV-seronegative.

The chain couples TRBV5-1 to TRBJ2-5, with D perhaps matching TRBD2 (5 bases). This CDR3 region has 15 residues. Trimming pared 0 bases from V and 7 bases from J, leaving 16 bases between. Germline assignment: CDR1 SGHRS and CDR2 YFSETQ. CDR3: CASSLAGVGEGTQYF. CDR3 bases: TGCGCCAGCAGCTTGGCCGGGGTTGGGGAAGGGACCCAGTACTTC. The full variable domain, completed using reference TRBV5-1 and TRBJ2-5, is KAGVTQTPRYLIKTRGQQVTLSCSPISGHRSVSWYQQTPGQGLQFLFEYFSETQRNKGNFPGRFSGRQFSNSRSEMNVSTLELGDSALYLCASSLAGVGEGTQYFGPGTRLLVL.

This clone was picked up one time. The V gene is TRBV5-4, the J gene TRBJ2-7, with 9 positions matching TRBD2. Trimming took 3 bases from V and 4 from J; bases not matched to a gene: 8. This CDR3 contains 15 residues. CDR1 is SGHNT, CDR2 YYREEE, per germline (reference sequence). This chain's CDR3 is CASSSGTSKFYEQYF. CDR3 in DNA: TGTGCCAGCAGCTCCGGGACTAGCAAGTTTTACGAGCAGTACTTC.

The J gene is TRBJ1-2, the V gene TRBV28, with D possibly matching TRBD1 (6 bases). From germline, CDR1 is MDHEN and CDR2 SYDVKM. The CDR3 is 15 amino acids. The germline V and J ends were trimmed by 6 bases and 8 bases, with 22 bases remaining between them. The CDR3 DNA reads TGTGCCAGCAGAATGCCCGGAAGCGGGGGGCACGGCTACACCTTC. This sequence encodes CASRMPGSGGHGYTF.

V gene TRBV2 combines with J gene TRBJ1-1; 9 bases match TRBD1. From germline, CDR1 is SNHLY and CDR2 FYNNEI. V lost 5 bases and J lost 7; bases outside the gene matches: 8. The CDR3 has 14 residues. The CDR3 bases are TGTGCCAGCAGTTACACAGGGGGCGAGGGTGAAGCTTTCTTT. Protein product: CASSYTGGEGEAFF.

J is TRBJ2-5 and V is TRBV28; a possible D gene is TRBD2 (7 bases). CDR1 is MDHEN and CDR2 is SYDVKM in the germline V gene. The CDR3 covers 14 residues. Deletions cut 7 bases from V and 4 bases from J, with 16 bases between. The CDR3 is CASKGTGGTETQYF. CDR3 bases: TGTGCCAGCAAGGGGACGGGGGGCACAGAGACCCAGTACTTC.

V gene TRBV19 combines with J gene TRBJ2-4; TRBD2 agrees at 8 bases. V dropped 6 bases and J dropped 4; count of bases not matched to a gene: 8. CDR1 LNHDA and CDR2 SQIVND come from the germline V gene (reference sequence). The CDR3 extends over 15 amino acids. CDR3 in amino acids: CASRTSGRTKNIQYF. The CDR3, as DNA: TGTGCCAGTAGAACTAGCGGTCGTACAAAAAACATTCAGTACTTC.